The present entry profiles one TCR beta chain with its context. Its antigen is undetermined. The data originate from a study of T cells in localized non-small cell lung cancer. Study outcomes and limitations: Owing to sequencing of a solitary tumor region, heterogeneity cannot be discounted. Uninvolved nearby lung showed the greatest T cell clonality, exceeding that found in tumor.

Here immunoSEQ multiplex PCR was the method, and the copy in TCRdb shows in-frame clones only, minus some. The data hold about 2,300 clones, with less than 25% observed a single time. Trimming took 0 bases from V and 4 from J; bases not matched to a gene: 6. CDR3 size: 15 residues. Germline values: CDR1 MGHRA, CDR2 YSYEKL. The adjacent lung that was sampled lay at least 2 cm from the tumor margin and showed no atypia. The receptor was isolated from a male donor at least 60 years old with stage I squamous cell lung carcinoma. V usage is TRBV4-1 and J usage is TRBJ2-7; 7 positions match TRBD1. Source: normal lung tissue next to the tumor, taken before any cancer treatment. The CDR3 sequence is CASSQDETGWYEQYF. In nucleotides, the CDR3 is TGCGCCAGCAGCCAAGATGAGACAGGGTGGTACGAGCAGTACTTC.